Included here is one T cell receptor (beta chain) sequence, with context. The table came from immunoSEQ multiplex PCR; TCRdb's copy has only in-frame clones and leaves some out. The table includes more than 50,000 clones, more than 95% detected once. The CDR3 totals 15 residues. The V gene end was trimmed by 0 bases and the J gene end by 6 bases; junction bases not matched to a gene: 10. The germline V gene encodes CDR1 SQVTM and CDR2 ANQGSEA. The record originates from a study of control samples from healthy donors and cancer patients. This TCR came from a woman aged 18-29 years in good health. Specimen: blood. The rearrangement uses TRBV29-1 and TRBJ1-2; 7 nucleotides agree with TRBD1. The CDR3 sequence is CSVEDSRGRGDGYTF. CDR3 nucleotide sequence: TGCAGCGTTGAAGATTCAAGGGGGCGGGGTGATGGCTACACCTTC.